The 21 T cell receptor beta chains given below trace back to one sample, sequenced in a study of CD8+ T cells in alopecia areata (dated by TCRdb to the late 2010s). Library construction relied on the immunoSEQ multiplex PCR assay. For TCR sequencing, RNA was extracted from every sample and reverse transcribed into cDNA to serve as template. As stored in TCRdb, this immuneACCESS dataset retains in-frame rearrangements with V and J assigned. A fraction of the clones does not appear; measured against another copy, unresolved V genes explain less than half of the discrepancy, and the remainder lacks a known reason. This sample holds 150,000 to 250,000 clones; around 56% were observed only once. The leading ten clones occupy approximately 3.4% of the sample. This sample's time point label indicates: more than three weeks on oral tofacitinib. Interpreted using the paper, the treatment or condition label stands for: oral pan-JAK inhibitor, 5-10 mg twice daily.

Specimen: CD4+ T cells sorted from blood, collected at week 4, from a patient treated with tofacitinib. The receptors were sampled from a human donor with alopecia areata.

This clone was detected once. Distinct nucleotide sequences in the sample also encode this CDR3. The chain joins TRBV30 to TRBJ1-1; D perhaps matches TRBD1 (6 bases). Germline V gives CDR1 GTSNPN, CDR2 SVGIG (reference sequence). The CDR3 covers 13 residues. Trimming left V 1 base short and J 1 base short, with 7 bases between. This chain's CDR3 is CAWSGGGNTEAFF. The CDR3 DNA sequence: TGTGCCTGGAGTGGAGGGGGGAACACTGAAGCTTTCTTT.

The chain combines TRBV15 with TRBJ2-6; TRBD2 might be the D (5 bases). CDR1 and CDR2 from the germline V gene are LNHNV and YYDKDF (reference sequence). Trimming stripped 5 bases from V and 0 bases from J, with 11 bases between. The CDR3 totals 16 residues. This CDR3 reads CATSDPRDSGANVLTF. Written as DNA, the CDR3 is TGTGCCACCAGCGACCCTCGGGACTCTGGGGCCAACGTCCTGACTTTC.

This clone was counted a few times. J is TRBJ2-3 and V is TRBV5-1; no definite D call. Germline-derived CDR1 and CDR2 are SGHRS and YFSETQ. The V gene lost 1 base and the J gene lost 1 base, with 7 bases spanning the gap. The CDR3 length is 14 residues. The CDR3 loop is CASSLFQGTDTQYF. DNA for the CDR3: TGCGCCAGCAGCTTGTTCCAGGGCACAGATACGCAGTATTTT.

The V gene is TRBV20-1, the J gene TRBJ1-2; D uncertain. CDR1 is DFQATT, CDR2 SNEGSKA, per germline (reference sequence). CDR3 length: 10 residues. Trimming pared 6 bases from V and 1 base from J, leaving 3 bases between. The CDR3 region is CSALNYGYTF. The CDR3 nucleotides are TGCAGTGCACTTAACTATGGCTACACCTTC.

This clone was recorded at least ten times. The chain combines TRBV10-3 with TRBJ2-7; possible D gene TRBD2, 6 bases. V lost 4 bases and J lost 2, with 15 bases in between. Germline CDR1 is ENHRY and CDR2 is SYGVKD. This CDR3 has 15 amino acids. This CDR3 is CAISVGTAGTYEQYF. The CDR3 nucleotides are TGTGCCATCAGTGTCGGGACTGCTGGGACCTACGAGCAGTACTTC.

The chain couples TRBV30 to TRBJ2-1, with 11 nucleotides matching TRBD2. Per the germline V gene, CDR1 is GTSNPN and CDR2 is SVGIG (reference sequence). The junction had 2 bases not matched to a gene; V was cut back by 2 bases and J by 5 bases. The CDR3 contains 14 residues. CDR3 DNA sequence: TGTGCCTGGAGTCGGACTAGCGGGCACAATGAGCAGTTCTTC. It translates to CAWSRTSGHNEQFF. Filled out from reference TRBV30 and TRBJ2-1, the complete variable domain reads SQTIHQWPATLVQPVGSPLSLECTVEGTSNPNLYWYRQAAGRGLQLLFYSVGIGQISSEVPQNLSASRPQDRQFILSSKKLLLSDSGFYLCAWSRTSGHNEQFFGPGTRLTVL.

Here the CDR3 reads CASSYSNLHYGYTF. The CDR3 DNA sequence: TGTGCCAGCAGTTACTCTAACCTCCACTATGGCTACACCTTC. The gene calls are TRBV6-6 and TRBJ1-2; no clear D gene. The CDR3 sequence is 14 residues long. V lost 0 bases, J lost 3 bases, and 8 bases lay in between. CDR1 is MNHNY and CDR2 is SVGAGI in the germline V gene (reference sequence).

This chain uses TRBV5-1 with TRBJ2-1; 9 nucleotides agree with TRBD1. J lost 4 bases, V lost 4 bases, and 6 bases had no gene match. The CDR3 sequence is 15 residues long. The germline V gene encodes CDR1 SGHRS and CDR2 YFSETQ. CDR3 sequence (DNA): TGCGCCAGCAGCCAACTGACAGGGGGGTACAATGAGCAGTTCTTC. It is translated as CASSQLTGGYNEQFF.

The V gene is TRBV29-1, the J gene TRBJ2-7; tentative D call: TRBD1 (6 bases). The V and J ends lost 6 bases and 4 bases respectively, with 16 bases between them. This CDR3 is built from 13 residues. Per the germline V gene, CDR1 is SQVTM and CDR2 is ANQGSEA. The CDR3 is CSVNLKQGYEQYF. In nucleotides, the CDR3 is TGCAGCGTCAACCTTAAACAGGGATACGAGCAGTACTTC.

Only a few counts were recorded for this clone. V usage is TRBV11-2 and J usage is TRBJ2-3; TRBD2 matches 8 bases. After removal of 6 bases from V and 2 bases from J, the junction contained 7 bases not matched to a gene. The CDR3 contains 15 residues. Germline CDR1 is SGHAT and CDR2 is FQNNGV. The CDR3 nucleotides are TGTGCCAGCAGGGACCTAGCGGGTCTCACAGATACGCAGTATTTT. Translation: CASRDLAGLTDTQYF.

The rearrangement joins TRBV18 to TRBJ2-2, with D possibly being TRBD2 (6 bases). V shed 2 bases and J shed 6 bases, with 16 bases lying between them. Germline CDR1 is KGHSH and CDR2 is LQKENI. The CDR3 spans 16 residues. The CDR3 loop reads CASSPTGLQPAGELFF. DNA for the CDR3: TGTGCCAGCTCACCAACGGGACTCCAGCCCGCCGGGGAGCTGTTTTTT.

The chain joins TRBV5-1 to TRBJ1-1, with unresolved D. This CDR3 is built from 13 residues. V lost 1 base and J 4 bases, leaving 8 bases between the germline ends. From germline, CDR1 is SGHRS and CDR2 YFSETQ. CDR3 protein: CASSLQDGTEAFF. CDR3 DNA: TGCGCCAGCAGCTTGCAGGACGGCACTGAAGCTTTCTTT.

This clone was found a few times. CDR3: CASSFGTDASNQPQHF. The CDR3 bases are TGTGCCAGTAGTTTCGGGACTGATGCTAGCAATCAGCCCCAGCATTTT. The chain has TRBV19 and TRBJ1-5, with D possibly being TRBD1 (5 bases). Trimming removed 5 bases at V and 0 bases at J, with 14 bases between. Germline loops: CDR1 LNHDA, CDR2 SQIVND (reference sequence). The CDR3 is 16 residues long.

This chain joins TRBV19 and TRBJ2-1; TRBD2 matches at 9 bases. The CDR3 covers 14 residues. V gave up 4 bases and J gave up 3 bases; unmatched junction bases: 1. Germline V gene lookup returns CDR1 LNHDA and CDR2 SQIVND (reference sequence). CDR3 bases: TGTGCCAGTAGTAGCGGGGGGGGCTACAATGAGCAGTTCTTC. Translating gives CASSSGGGYNEQFF.

The V call is TRBV7-9, the J call TRBJ1-6; D possibly corresponds to TRBD1 (5 bases). V dropped 1 base and J dropped 5 bases, with 12 bases sitting between them. CDR1 is SEHNR and CDR2 is FQNEAQ in the germline V gene (reference sequence). There are 16 residues in the CDR3. The CDR3: CASSLVGGTNNSPLHF. The CDR3 DNA follows: TGTGCCAGCAGCTTAGTTGGGGGGACCAATAATTCACCCCTCCACTTT. The variable domain in full, completed from reference TRBV7-9 and TRBJ1-6, reads DTGVSQNPRHKITKRGQNVTFRCDPISEHNRLYWYRQTLGQGPEFLTYFQNEAQLEKSRLLSDRFSAERPKGSFSTLEIQRTEQGDSAMYLCASSLVGGTNNSPLHFGNGTRLTVT.

The chain is built from TRBV7-2 and TRBJ1-1, with D tentatively TRBD1 (5 bases). V lost 1 base and J 6 bases, leaving 12 bases between the germline ends. The CDR3 consists of 14 residues. Germline V CDR1 and CDR2: SGHTA, FQGNSA. The CDR3 DNA sequence: TGTGCCAGCAGCTTAGAGGTTCGACAGTCTGAAGCTTTCTTT. As protein: CASSLEVRQSEAFF.

J is TRBJ2-3 and V is TRBV29-1; 11 nucleotides agree with TRBD2. Per the germline V gene, CDR1 is SQVTM and CDR2 is ANQGSEA. This CDR3 has 15 residues. J was trimmed by 4 bases and V by 4 bases; bases with no gene match: 7. Here the CDR3 reads CSVGRASGGPDTQYF. The CDR3 coding sequence is TGCAGCGTTGGTCGGGCTAGCGGGGGGCCAGATACGCAGTATTTT.

The CDR3 sequence is CASKGMMRTGGAQYF. The DNA of the CDR3 is TGTGCCAGCAAGGGGATGATGAGGACCGGGGGGGCCCAGTACTTC. This rearrangement joins TRBV25-1 to TRBJ2-5; 8 bases match TRBD2. CDR3 length: 15 residues. Germline V gives CDR1 MGHDK, CDR2 SYGVNS. V dropped 7 bases and J dropped 9; count of bases not matched to a gene: 16.

This chain uses TRBV4-1 with TRBJ2-4, with D perhaps TRBD1 (6 bases). Trimming took 1 base from V and 8 from J, leaving 18 bases between them. CDR1 and CDR2 from the germline V gene are MGHRA and YSYEKL. The CDR3 runs 16 residues. CDR3 DNA sequence: TGCGCCAGCAGCCAAGGGGTGGGGGCGATTGGTGACATTCAGTACTTC. Its protein is CASSQGVGAIGDIQYF.

The chain uses TRBV15 and TRBJ2-2; maybe TRBD1 (6 bases). The germline V and J ends were trimmed by 0 bases and 1 base, with 6 bases remaining between them. From germline, CDR1 is LNHNV and CDR2 YYDKDF (reference sequence). The CDR3 runs to 15 residues. CDR3 nucleotide sequence: TGTGCCACCAGCAGAGAGACAGGGAACACCGGGGAGCTGTTTTTT. This encodes CATSRETGNTGELFF.

The chain joins TRBV7-2 to TRBJ1-6; D remains ambiguous. The CDR3 covers 14 residues. CDR1 and CDR2 (germline): SGHTA, FQGNSA. Trimming pared 4 bases from V and 5 bases from J, leaving 9 bases between. CDR3 DNA: TGTGCCAGCAGCTCTCAGTATAATAATTCACCCCTCCACTTT. Its translation is CASSSQYNNSPLHF.